The sequence of this T cell receptor (beta chain) was determined in a study of blood T cell repertoires in COVID-19. Study as a whole: Specimens from acute and convalescent COVID-19 originated in the United States, Italy and Spain.

The germline V gene encodes CDR1 SGHRS and CDR2 YFSETQ. The ends lost 2 bases at V and 0 bases at J; junction bases unmatched: 2. The CDR3 is 15 amino acids. In the original workflow: The assay estimated nucleated cells by amplifying reference gene primers. Sequencing used immunoSEQ multiplex PCR; TCRdb keeps in-frame clones, though not all of them. Clone size and V and J calls were adopted from that table, with D and trimming inferred from the DNA. This sample has roughly 77,000 clones, with about 80% found just once. The chain links TRBV5-1 to TRBJ2-3; 8 nucleotides agree with TRBD1. The clonotype was recovered from a woman aged 70-85 years with acute or convalescent COVID-19. Sequenced: peripheral blood. CDR3 in DNA: TGCGCCAGCAGCTTCTGGGACAGGAGCACAGATACGCAGTATTTT. Translated, it gives CASSFWDRSTDTQYF.